These 30 T cell receptor beta chains were all obtained from the same sample, sequenced in a study of technical replicates of blood from a few donors. Generated by immunoSEQ multiplex PCR, the TCRdb table keeps only in-frame clones and is missing some. The sample yields tens of thousands of clones, about 96% seen once. What was sequenced was T cells isolated from PBMCs. The origin of the receptors is a human donor in good health.

This clone was counted many times. The chain carries TRBV6-1 and TRBJ1-2, with 7 positions matching TRBD1. Per germline, CDR1 MNHNS and CDR2 SASEGT. The CDR3 contains 14 residues. Trimming at V came to 6 bases and at J to 4 bases, leaving 8 bases not matched to a gene. The CDR3 nucleotides read TGTGCCAGCAGAAAGCCAGGGGGTTCCTATGGCTACACCTTC. Encoded protein: CASRKPGGSYGYTF.

The chain is built from TRBV4-1 and TRBJ2-1, with 9 bases matching TRBD2. Germline CDR1 and CDR2: MGHRA and YSYEKL. The V segment lost 0 bases and the J segment 4 bases; nucleotides outside the gene matches: 4. The CDR3 runs to 16 residues. The CDR3 is CASSQDETSGYNEQFF. CDR3 nucleotides: TGCGCCAGCAGCCAAGATGAGACTAGCGGTTACAATGAGCAGTTCTTC.

The chain is built from TRBV2 and TRBJ2-1; 7 bases are shared with TRBD1. The germline V gene encodes CDR1 SNHLY and CDR2 FYNNEI. The CDR3 loop spans 15 amino acids. V shed 3 bases, J shed 2 bases, and the junction held 4 bases outside the gene matches. DNA for the CDR3: TGTGCCAGCAGTGATGGGCAGGGGGCCTACAATGAGCAGTTCTTC. Its translation: CASSDGQGAYNEQFF.

This chain links TRBV5-6 with TRBJ2-7; 9 bases align to TRBD1. Per the germline V gene, CDR1 is SGHDT and CDR2 is YYEEEE. The V segment lost 3 bases and the J segment 5 bases; nucleotides outside the gene matches: 6. CDR3 size: 14 residues. CDR3 protein: CASSYRDRVNEQYF. The CDR3 bases are TGTGCCAGCAGCTACCGGGACAGGGTGAACGAGCAGTACTTC.

The gene calls are TRBV25-1 and TRBJ2-7, with D maybe TRBD2 (5 bases). The CDR3 is 12 amino acids. Between the trimmed V and J ends, which lost 6 bases and 5 bases, there was a span of 11 bases. Germline CDR1 MGHDK, CDR2 SYGVNS. In nucleotides, the CDR3 is TGTGCCAGCAGGCCCTCCGGGGACGAGCAGTACTTC. Protein sequence: CASRPSGDEQYF.

The genes are TRBV19 and TRBJ1-2; 7 nucleotides line up with TRBD1. This CDR3 is 15 amino acids long. Germline CDR1 reads LNHDA; CDR2 reads SQIVND (reference sequence). V trimming: 5 bases; J trimming: 4 bases; junction bases outside the gene matches: 10. CDR3 sequence: CASSQSQDRVYGYTF. The CDR3 bases are TGTGCCAGTAGTCAATCCCAAGACAGGGTCTATGGCTACACCTTC.

V gene TRBV11-2 combines with J gene TRBJ2-7, with 8 nucleotides matching TRBD1. Per germline, CDR1 SGHAT and CDR2 FQNNGV. This CDR3 contains 12 residues. J gave up 6 bases and V 6 bases, and 4 bases lay outside the gene matches. DNA for the CDR3: TGTGCCAGCAGTCCTACAGGGGGCGAGCAGTACTTC. It encodes CASSPTGGEQYF.

V and J are TRBV6-1 and TRBJ1-3; no firm D call. The CDR3 has 15 amino acids. Germline V gene sequence: CDR1 MNHNS, CDR2 SASEGT. Trimming cost V 0 bases and J 0 bases, with 6 bases left between them. The CDR3 sequence is CASSEAMSSGNTIYF. CDR3 coding DNA: TGTGCCAGCAGTGAAGCTATGAGCTCTGGAAACACCATATATTTT.

This chain links TRBV5-1 with TRBJ2-5, with D perhaps matching TRBD1 (5 bases). CDR1 is SGHRS, CDR2 YFSETQ, per germline. The CDR3 runs to 15 residues. The V and J ends lost 7 bases and 4 bases respectively, with 20 bases between them. The CDR3 protein is CASQGASLVGETQYF. In nucleotides, the CDR3 is TGCGCCAGCCAAGGGGCTTCACTTGTCGGAGAGACCCAGTACTTC.

The rearrangement uses TRBV11-2 and TRBJ2-2; no clear D. Germline V gene lookup returns CDR1 SGHAT and CDR2 FQNNGV. Trimming shortened V by 4 bases and J by 8 bases, and 8 bases separated the two germline ends. The CDR3 is 12 amino acids. The CDR3 protein is CASSSLRGELFF. As DNA, the CDR3 is TGTGCCAGCAGCTCCCTTAGAGGGGAGCTGTTTTTT.

The genes are TRBV27 and TRBJ2-1; 14 bases fit TRBD2. CDR1 is MNHEY, CDR2 SMNVEV, per germline (reference sequence). The trim removed 6 bases at V and 8 bases at J, leaving 3 bases unmatched. This CDR3 is 14 amino acids long. CDR3 protein: CASRTSGRAYEQFF. The CDR3 nucleotides are TGTGCCAGCAGGACTAGCGGGAGGGCCTATGAGCAGTTCTTC.

Here the CDR3 DNA reads TGCGCCAGCAGCTTGGACAGAATGTACAATGAGCAGTTCTTC. Translated, it gives CASSLDRMYNEQFF. The chain employs TRBV5-1 and TRBJ2-1; no clear D. The CDR3 is 14 residues long. The germline V gene has CDR1 SGHRS and CDR2 YFSETQ. The germline V and J ends were trimmed by 0 bases and 4 bases, with 8 bases remaining between them.

The chain links TRBV28 to TRBJ2-1, with D possibly TRBD1 on 6 matching bases. Looked up from germline, CDR1 is MDHEN and CDR2 is SYDVKM. V was pared by 6 bases and J by 5 bases, with 17 bases between. This CDR3 spans 15 amino acids. The CDR3: CASSRQQGVHNEQFF. In DNA form, the CDR3 reads TGTGCCAGCAGCCGTCAACAGGGAGTCCACAATGAGCAGTTCTTC.

A single count supports this clone. The chain combines TRBV5-1 with TRBJ1-1; maybe TRBD1 (5 bases). Germline V gene lookup returns CDR1 SGHRS and CDR2 YFSETQ. The length of the CDR3 is 13 residues. The V end lost 4 bases, the J end lost 6 bases, and 13 bases lay between the germline ends. CDR3 sequence reads: CASSPPTASEAFF. CDR3 DNA: TGCGCCAGCAGCCCCCCGACAGCTTCTGAAGCTTTCTTT.

The gene calls are TRBV18 and TRBJ2-1, with no clear D. V lost 3 bases to trimming and J lost 0 bases, with 12 bases between them. This CDR3 has 16 residues. Germline assignment: CDR1 KGHSH and CDR2 LQKENI. For the CDR3, the DNA is TGTGCCAGCTCACCGGAGCGTGTGAGCTCCTACAATGAGCAGTTCTTC. Residues: CASSPERVSSYNEQFF.

The chain is built from TRBV2 and TRBJ2-5; 7 bases match TRBD2. There are 15 residues in the CDR3. V lost 1 base, J lost 5 bases, and 7 bases stayed unmatched. Germline-derived CDR1 and CDR2 are SNHLY and FYNNEI. The CDR3 loop is CASSEVRGSGETQYF. Here the CDR3 DNA reads TGTGCCAGCAGTGAAGTCCGCGGGAGTGGGGAGACCCAGTACTTC. The full variable domain, completed using reference TRBV2 and TRBJ2-5, is EPEVTQTPSHQVTQMGQEVILRCVPISNHLYFYWYRQILGQKVEFLVSFYNNEISEKSEIFDDQFSVERPDGSNFTLKIRSTKLEDSAMYFCASSEVRGSGETQYFGPGTRLLVL.

J is TRBJ1-4 and V is TRBV15; perhaps TRBD1 as D (5 bases). The CDR3 has 15 amino acids. Trimming pared 3 bases from V and 10 bases from J, leaving 18 bases between. Germline-derived CDR1 and CDR2 are LNHNV and YYDKDF (reference sequence). The CDR3 reads CATSSGGSGAGKLFF. For the CDR3, the DNA is TGTGCCACCAGCAGTGGGGGGAGCGGAGCTGGAAAACTGTTTTTT.

The J gene is TRBJ2-7, the V gene TRBV5-1, with 8 positions matching TRBD1. CDR1 is SGHRS and CDR2 is YFSETQ in the germline V gene. This CDR3 contains 13 residues. With 4 bases clipped from V and 4 bases from J, the junction kept 4 bases outside the gene matches. CDR3 loop: CASSPGDRYEQYF. DNA of the CDR3: TGCGCCAGCAGCCCTGGGGACAGGTACGAGCAGTACTTC.

V and J are TRBV6-5 and TRBJ1-2; the match to TRBD1 covers 7 bases. There are 14 residues in the CDR3. V trimming: 7 bases; J trimming: 0 bases; junction bases outside the gene matches: 5. The germline V gene has CDR1 MNHEY and CDR2 SVGAGI. The CDR3 sequence: CASMAGGANYGYTF. CDR3 in DNA: TGTGCCAGCATGGCAGGGGGAGCTAACTATGGCTACACCTTC.

Concerning this clone: One end of the junction is discordant with germline, which a read error may explain. CDR3 DNA: TGTGCTAGCAGCTTAGGGGGGGCAGATACGCAGTATTTT. Its protein is CASSLGGADTQYF. The chain combines TRBV7-7 with TRBJ2-3, with D possibly being TRBD2 (7 bases). The germline V gene encodes CDR1 SSHAT and CDR2 FNYEAQ (reference sequence). This CDR3 is 13 amino acids long.

V gene TRBV4-2 combines with J gene TRBJ2-7; 10 positions agree with TRBD1. In germline, CDR1 is LGHNA, CDR2 YNFKEQ. The junction had 9 bases not matched to a gene; V was cut back by 4 bases and J by 3 bases. The CDR3 is 16 residues long. The CDR3 nucleotides read TGTGCCAGCAGCCGAAACCGAGGGACAGGGGACTACGAGCAGTACTTC. It encodes CASSRNRGTGDYEQYF.

The gene calls are TRBV5-1 and TRBJ2-1, with 14 bases lining up with TRBD2. Looked up from germline, CDR1 is SGHRS and CDR2 is YFSETQ. V trimming: 0 bases; J trimming: 7 bases; junction bases outside the gene matches: 9. CDR3 size: 18 residues. Written as DNA, the CDR3 is TGCGCCAGCAGCTTGGGAGGGACTAGCGGGAGCACAGGGAATGAGCAGTTCTTC. This sequence encodes CASSLGGTSGSTGNEQFF.

J is TRBJ2-7 and V is TRBV6-9; the D gene is possibly TRBD2 (6 bases). Germline values: CDR1 MNHGY, CDR2 SVAAGI. The V end was cut by 4 bases, the J end by 6 bases, with 13 bases between. This CDR3 is built from 13 residues. The CDR3 protein is CASSWGLPGEQYF. CDR3 DNA: TGTGCCAGCAGTTGGGGACTCCCGGGCGAGCAGTACTTC.

V gene TRBV4-1 combines with J gene TRBJ2-1; 8 nucleotides match TRBD2. J was trimmed by 0 bases and V by 4 bases; bases with no gene match: 17. The CDR3 consists of 20 residues. The germline CDR1 and CDR2 sequences are MGHRA and YSYEKL. Here the CDR3 reads CASSPRLAISLGSSYNEQFF. CDR3 DNA sequence: TGCGCCAGCAGCCCAAGACTAGCGATATCCTTGGGGAGCTCCTACAATGAGCAGTTCTTC.

The rearrangement links TRBV5-1 to TRBJ1-1; possibly TRBD1 for D (6 bases). CDR3 length: 17 amino acids. Germline V lookup: CDR1 SGHRS, CDR2 YFSETQ. Trimming shortened V by 1 base and J by 0 bases, and 16 bases separated the two germline ends. The CDR3 protein is CASSLIFRGALNTEAFF. CDR3 coding DNA: TGCGCCAGCAGCTTGATTTTTCGGGGGGCCTTGAACACTGAAGCTTTCTTT.

The chain has TRBV23-1 and TRBJ1-2; the D gene is possibly TRBD1 (6 bases). TRBV23-1 is sorted into the ORF group, with uncertain function. The CDR3 contains 20 residues. Trimming shortened V by 2 bases and J by 2 bases, and 27 bases separated the two germline ends. CDR3 region: CASSQGSQGRIWGANYGYTF. For the CDR3, the DNA is TGCGCCAGCAGTCAAGGGTCCCAGGGGCGAATTTGGGGAGCGAACTATGGCTACACCTTC.

The chain links TRBV4-1 to TRBJ1-3, with D unresolved. CDR3 size: 15 residues. CDR1 is MGHRA and CDR2 is YSYEKL in the germline V gene. The V end was cut by 0 bases, the J end by 4 bases, with 10 bases between. Here the CDR3 DNA reads TGCGCCAGCAGCCAAGATGGCGGGAGAGGAAACACCATATATTTT. Residues: CASSQDGGRGNTIYF.

The chain joins TRBV25-1 to TRBJ2-5, with unresolved D. CDR1 MGHDK and CDR2 SYGVNS come from the germline V gene. V lost 0 bases and J lost 7, with 3 bases in between. CDR3 length: 11 residues. CDR3 DNA: TGTGCCAGCAGTGAATACTCGACCCAGTACTTC. Its protein is CASSEYSTQYF.

The J gene is TRBJ1-2, the V gene TRBV7-6, with D tentatively TRBD1 (6 bases). Germline loops: CDR1 SGHVS, CDR2 FNYEAQ. Trimming pared 5 bases from V and 2 bases from J, leaving 9 bases between. This CDR3 is built from 13 residues. CDR3 amino acids: CASSPGQNYGYTF. The CDR3, as DNA: TGTGCCAGCAGCCCCGGACAGAACTATGGCTACACCTTC. Full variable domain (missing parts from reference TRBV7-6 and TRBJ1-2): GAGVSQSPRYKVTKRGQDVALRCDPISGHVSLYWYRQALGQGPEFLTYFNYEAQQDKSGLPNDRFSAERPEGSISTLTIQRTEQRDSAMYRCASSPGQNYGYTFGSGTRLTVV.

This rearrangement joins TRBV7-9 to TRBJ1-3, with D uncertain. The germline CDR1 and CDR2 sequences are SEHNR and FQNEAQ (reference sequence). CDR3 length: 14 amino acids. V lost 5 bases to trimming and J lost 4 bases, with 12 bases between them. The CDR3 bases are TGTGCCAGCAGCCCGCCTAGCATCGGAAACACCATATATTTT. It codes for CASSPPSIGNTIYF.